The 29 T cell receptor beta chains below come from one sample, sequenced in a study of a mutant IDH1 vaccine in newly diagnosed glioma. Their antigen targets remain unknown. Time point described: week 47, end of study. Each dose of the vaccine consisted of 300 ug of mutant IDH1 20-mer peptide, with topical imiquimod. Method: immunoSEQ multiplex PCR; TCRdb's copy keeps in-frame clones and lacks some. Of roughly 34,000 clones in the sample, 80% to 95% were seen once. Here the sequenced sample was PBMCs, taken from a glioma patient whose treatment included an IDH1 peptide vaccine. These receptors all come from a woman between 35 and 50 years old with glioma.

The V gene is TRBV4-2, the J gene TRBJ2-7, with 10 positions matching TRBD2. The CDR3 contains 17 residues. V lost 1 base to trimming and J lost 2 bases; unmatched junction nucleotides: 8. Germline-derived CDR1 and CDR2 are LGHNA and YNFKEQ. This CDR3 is CASSQALAGGGPYEQYF. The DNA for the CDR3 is TGTGCCAGCAGCCAAGCATTAGCGGGAGGTGGCCCCTACGAGCAGTACTTC.

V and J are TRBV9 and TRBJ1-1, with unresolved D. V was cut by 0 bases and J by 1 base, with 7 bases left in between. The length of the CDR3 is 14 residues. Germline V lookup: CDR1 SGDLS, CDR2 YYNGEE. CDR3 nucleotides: TGTGCCAGCAGCGTAGTTTCACAGAACACTGAAGCTTTCTTT. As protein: CASSVVSQNTEAFF.

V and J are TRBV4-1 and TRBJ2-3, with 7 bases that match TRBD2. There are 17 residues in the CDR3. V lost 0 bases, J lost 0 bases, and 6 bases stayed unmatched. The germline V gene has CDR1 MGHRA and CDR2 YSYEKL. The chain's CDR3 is CASSQEFRGVSTDTQYF. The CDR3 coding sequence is TGCGCCAGCAGCCAAGAGTTTCGGGGGGTAAGCACAGATACGCAGTATTTT.

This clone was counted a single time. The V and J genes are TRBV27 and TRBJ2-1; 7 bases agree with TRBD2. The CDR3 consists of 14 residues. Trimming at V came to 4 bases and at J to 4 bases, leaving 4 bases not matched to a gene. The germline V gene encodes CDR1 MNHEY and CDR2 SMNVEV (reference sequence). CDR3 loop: CASSYGLVYNEQFF. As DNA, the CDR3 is TGTGCCAGCAGTTATGGACTAGTTTACAATGAGCAGTTCTTC.

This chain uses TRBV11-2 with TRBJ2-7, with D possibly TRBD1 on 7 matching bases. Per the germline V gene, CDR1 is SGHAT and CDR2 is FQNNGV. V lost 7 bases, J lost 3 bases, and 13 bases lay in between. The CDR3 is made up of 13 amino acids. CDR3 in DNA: TGTGCCAGCACCCCGCAGGGGGGCTACGAGCAGTACTTC. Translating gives CASTPQGGYEQYF.

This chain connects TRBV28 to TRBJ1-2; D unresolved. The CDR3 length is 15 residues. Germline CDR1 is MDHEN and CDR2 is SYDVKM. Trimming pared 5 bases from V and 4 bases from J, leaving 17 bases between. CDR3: CASSTPGLEIYGYTF. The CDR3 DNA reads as TGTGCCAGCAGTACACCGGGCCTCGAGATCTATGGCTACACCTTC.

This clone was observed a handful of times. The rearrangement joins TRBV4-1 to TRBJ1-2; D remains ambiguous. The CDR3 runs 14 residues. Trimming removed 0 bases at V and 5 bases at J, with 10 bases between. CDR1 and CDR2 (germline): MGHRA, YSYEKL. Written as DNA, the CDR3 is TGCGCCAGCAGCCAAGAAATCGGAGCTTATGGCTACACCTTC. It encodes CASSQEIGAYGYTF.

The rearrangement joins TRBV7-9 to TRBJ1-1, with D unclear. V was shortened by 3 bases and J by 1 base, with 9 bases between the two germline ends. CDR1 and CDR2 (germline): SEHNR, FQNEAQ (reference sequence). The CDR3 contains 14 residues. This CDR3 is CASSFLPGNTEAFF. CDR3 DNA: TGTGCCAGCAGCTTTCTACCGGGGAACACTGAAGCTTTCTTT.

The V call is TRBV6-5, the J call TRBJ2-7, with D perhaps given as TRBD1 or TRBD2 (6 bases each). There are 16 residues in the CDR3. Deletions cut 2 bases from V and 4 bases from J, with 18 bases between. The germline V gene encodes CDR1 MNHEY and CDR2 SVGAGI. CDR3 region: CASSYQTPPGAYEQYF. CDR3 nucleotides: TGTGCCAGCAGTTACCAGACCCCCCCGGGGGCGTACGAGCAGTACTTC.

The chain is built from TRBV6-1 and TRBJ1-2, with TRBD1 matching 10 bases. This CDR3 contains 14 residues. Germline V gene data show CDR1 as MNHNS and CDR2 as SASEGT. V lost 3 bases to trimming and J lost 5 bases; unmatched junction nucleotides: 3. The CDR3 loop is CASSERDRGYGYTF. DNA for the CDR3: TGTGCCAGCAGTGAGAGGGACAGGGGATATGGCTACACCTTC.

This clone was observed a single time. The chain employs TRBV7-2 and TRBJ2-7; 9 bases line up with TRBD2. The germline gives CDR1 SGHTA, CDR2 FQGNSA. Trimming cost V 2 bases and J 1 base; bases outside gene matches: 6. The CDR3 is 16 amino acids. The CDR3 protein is CASSLFSTSGSYEQYF. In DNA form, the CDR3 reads TGTGCCAGCAGCTTATTTTCTACTAGCGGGTCCTACGAGCAGTACTTC.

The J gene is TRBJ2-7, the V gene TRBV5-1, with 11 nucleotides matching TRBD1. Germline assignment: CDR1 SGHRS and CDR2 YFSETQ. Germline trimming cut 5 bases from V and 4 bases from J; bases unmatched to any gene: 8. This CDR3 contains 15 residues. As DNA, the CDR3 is TGCGCCAGCAGGCCGGGGACAGGGGGTTGGTACGAGCAGTACTTC. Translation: CASRPGTGGWYEQYF. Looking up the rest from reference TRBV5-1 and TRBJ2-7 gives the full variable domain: KAGVTQTPRYLIKTRGQQVTLSCSPISGHRSVSWYQQTPGQGLQFLFEYFSETQRNKGNFPGRFSGRQFSNSRSEMNVSTLELGDSALYLCASRPGTGGWYEQYFGPGTRLTVT.

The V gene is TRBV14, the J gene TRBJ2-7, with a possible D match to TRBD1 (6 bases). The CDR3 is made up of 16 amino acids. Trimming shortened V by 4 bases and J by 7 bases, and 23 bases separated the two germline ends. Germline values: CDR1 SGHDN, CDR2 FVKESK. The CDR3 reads CASSRISGTTSGEQYF. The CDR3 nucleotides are TGTGCCAGCAGCCGGATATCCGGGACAACCTCTGGGGAGCAGTACTTC.

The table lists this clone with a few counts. CDR3 sequence (DNA): TGTGCCAGCAGCGTCACTAGCGGGGGGGCCAGAGAGACCCAGTACTTC. Its protein is CASSVTSGGARETQYF. This chain uses TRBV7-2 with TRBJ2-5; 13 bases are shared with TRBD2. The junction had 7 bases not matched to a gene; V was cut back by 5 bases and J by 4 bases. The CDR3 loop spans 16 amino acids. Germline loops: CDR1 SGHTA, CDR2 FQGNSA.

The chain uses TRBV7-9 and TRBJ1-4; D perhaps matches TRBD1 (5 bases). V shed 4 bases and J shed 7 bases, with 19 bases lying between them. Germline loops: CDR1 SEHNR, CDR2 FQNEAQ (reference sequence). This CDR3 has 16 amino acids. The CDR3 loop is CASSSPGPRVLEKLFF. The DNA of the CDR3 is TGTGCCAGCAGCTCGCCGGGACCCCGGGTTCTTGAAAAACTGTTTTTT. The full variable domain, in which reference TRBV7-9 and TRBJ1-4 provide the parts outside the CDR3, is DTGVSQNPRHKITKRGQNVTFRCDPISEHNRLYWYRQTLGQGPEFLTYFQNEAQLEKSRLLSDRFSAERPKGSFSTLEIQRTEQGDSAMYLCASSSPGPRVLEKLFFGSGTQLSVL.

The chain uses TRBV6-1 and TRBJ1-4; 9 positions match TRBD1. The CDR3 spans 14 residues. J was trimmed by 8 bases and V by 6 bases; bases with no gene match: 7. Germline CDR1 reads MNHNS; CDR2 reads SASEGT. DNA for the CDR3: TGTGCCAGCAGGCCTGGGACAGGGCGGGAAAAACTGTTTTTT. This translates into CASRPGTGREKLFF.

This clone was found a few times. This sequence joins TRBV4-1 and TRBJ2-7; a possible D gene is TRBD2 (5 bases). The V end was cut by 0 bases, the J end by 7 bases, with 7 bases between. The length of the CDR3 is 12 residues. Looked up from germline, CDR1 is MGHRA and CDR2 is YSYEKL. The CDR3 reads CASSQETGEQYF. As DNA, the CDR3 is TGCGCCAGCAGCCAAGAAACGGGGGAGCAGTACTTC.

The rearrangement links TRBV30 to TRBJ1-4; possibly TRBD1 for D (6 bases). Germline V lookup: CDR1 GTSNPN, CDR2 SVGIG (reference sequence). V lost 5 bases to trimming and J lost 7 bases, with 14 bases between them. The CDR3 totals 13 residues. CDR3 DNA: TGTGCCTGGGGGGGGCAGGGACCTGAAAAACTGTTTTTT. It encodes CAWGGQGPEKLFF.

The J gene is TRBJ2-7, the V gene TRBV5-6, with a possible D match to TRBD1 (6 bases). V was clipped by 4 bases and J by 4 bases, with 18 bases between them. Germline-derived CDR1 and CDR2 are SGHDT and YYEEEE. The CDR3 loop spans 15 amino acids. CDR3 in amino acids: CASSTSTGIDYEQYF. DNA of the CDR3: TGTGCCAGCAGCACCTCAACAGGGATCGATTACGAGCAGTACTTC. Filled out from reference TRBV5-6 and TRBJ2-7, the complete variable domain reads DAGVTQSPTHLIKTRGQQVTLRCSPKSGHDTVSWYQQALGQGPQFIFQYYEEEERQRGNFPDRFSGHQFPNYSSELNVNALLLGDSALYLCASSTSTGIDYEQYFGPGTRLTVT.

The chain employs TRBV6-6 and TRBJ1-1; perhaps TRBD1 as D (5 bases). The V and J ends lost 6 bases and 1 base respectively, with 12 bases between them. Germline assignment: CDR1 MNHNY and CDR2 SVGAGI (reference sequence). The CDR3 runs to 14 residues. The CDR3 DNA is TGTGCCAGCAGATGGGGGGGATGGAACACTGAAGCTTTCTTT. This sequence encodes CASRWGGWNTEAFF.

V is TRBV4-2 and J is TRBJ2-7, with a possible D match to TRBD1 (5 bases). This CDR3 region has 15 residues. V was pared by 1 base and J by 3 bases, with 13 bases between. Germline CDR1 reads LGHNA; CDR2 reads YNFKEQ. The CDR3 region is CASSQGPDTYYEQYF. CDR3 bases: TGTGCCAGCAGCCAAGGCCCGGACACATACTACGAGCAGTACTTC.

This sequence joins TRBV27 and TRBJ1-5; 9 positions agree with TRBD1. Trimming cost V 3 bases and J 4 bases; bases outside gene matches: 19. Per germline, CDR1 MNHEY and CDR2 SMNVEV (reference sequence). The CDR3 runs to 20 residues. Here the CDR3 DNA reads TGTGCCAGCAGTTTTGTGTCCCCTAATCAACAGGGGGCAAGAAATCAGCCCCAGCATTTT. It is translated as CASSFVSPNQQGARNQPQHF.

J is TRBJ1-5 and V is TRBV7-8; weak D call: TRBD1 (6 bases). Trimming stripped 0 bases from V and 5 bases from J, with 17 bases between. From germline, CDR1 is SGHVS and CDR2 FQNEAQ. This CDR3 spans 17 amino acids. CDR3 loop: CASSLALLRGGYQPQHF. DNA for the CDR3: TGTGCCAGCAGCTTAGCGTTACTAAGAGGGGGTTATCAGCCCCAGCATTTT.

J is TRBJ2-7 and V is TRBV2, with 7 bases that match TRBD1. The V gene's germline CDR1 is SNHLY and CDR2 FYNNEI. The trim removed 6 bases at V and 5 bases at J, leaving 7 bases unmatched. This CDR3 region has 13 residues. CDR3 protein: CASSDDRVNEQYF. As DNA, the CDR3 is TGTGCCAGCAGCGACGACAGGGTCAACGAGCAGTACTTC.

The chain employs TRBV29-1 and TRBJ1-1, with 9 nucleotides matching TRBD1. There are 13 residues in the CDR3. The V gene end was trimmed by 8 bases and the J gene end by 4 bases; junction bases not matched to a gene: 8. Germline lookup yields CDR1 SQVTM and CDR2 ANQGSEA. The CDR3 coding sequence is TGCAGCACCGGACAGGGGATCGGCACTGAAGCTTTCTTT. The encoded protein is CSTGQGIGTEAFF.

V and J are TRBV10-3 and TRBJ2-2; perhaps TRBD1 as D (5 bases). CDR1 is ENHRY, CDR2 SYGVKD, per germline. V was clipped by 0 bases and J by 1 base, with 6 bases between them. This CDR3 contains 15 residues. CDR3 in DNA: TGTGCCATCAGTGAGTCACAGGTGAACACCGGGGAGCTGTTTTTT. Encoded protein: CAISESQVNTGELFF.

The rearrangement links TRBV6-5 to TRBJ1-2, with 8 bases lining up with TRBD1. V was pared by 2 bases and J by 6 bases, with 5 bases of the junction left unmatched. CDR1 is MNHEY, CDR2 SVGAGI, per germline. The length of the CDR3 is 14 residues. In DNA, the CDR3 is TGTGCCAGCAGTTACGGGGACAGGACGAATGGCTACACCTTC. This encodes CASSYGDRTNGYTF.

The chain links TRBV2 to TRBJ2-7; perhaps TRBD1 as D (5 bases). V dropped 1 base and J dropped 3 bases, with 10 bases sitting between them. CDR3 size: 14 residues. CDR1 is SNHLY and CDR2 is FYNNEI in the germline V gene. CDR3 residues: CASSEGKTVYEQYF. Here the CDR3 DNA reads TGTGCCAGCAGTGAAGGCAAGACAGTCTACGAGCAGTACTTC.

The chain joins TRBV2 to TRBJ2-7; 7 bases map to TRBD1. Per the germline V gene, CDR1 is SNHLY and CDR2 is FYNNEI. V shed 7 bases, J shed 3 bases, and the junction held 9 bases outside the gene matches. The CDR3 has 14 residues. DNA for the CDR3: TGTGCCAGCACCGCCGGGACAGAGTACTACGAGCAGTACTTC. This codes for CASTAGTEYYEQYF.